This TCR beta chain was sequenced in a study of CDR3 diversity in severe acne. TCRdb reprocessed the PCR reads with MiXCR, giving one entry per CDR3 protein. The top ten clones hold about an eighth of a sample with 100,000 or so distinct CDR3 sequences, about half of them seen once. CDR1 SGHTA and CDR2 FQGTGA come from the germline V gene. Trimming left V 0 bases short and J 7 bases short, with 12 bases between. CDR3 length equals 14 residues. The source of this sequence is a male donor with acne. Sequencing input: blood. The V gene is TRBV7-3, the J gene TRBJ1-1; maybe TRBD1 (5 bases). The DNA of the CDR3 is TGTGCCAGCAGCTTAACATATGGGGGTGATGAAGCTTTCTTT. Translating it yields CASSLTYGGDEAFF.